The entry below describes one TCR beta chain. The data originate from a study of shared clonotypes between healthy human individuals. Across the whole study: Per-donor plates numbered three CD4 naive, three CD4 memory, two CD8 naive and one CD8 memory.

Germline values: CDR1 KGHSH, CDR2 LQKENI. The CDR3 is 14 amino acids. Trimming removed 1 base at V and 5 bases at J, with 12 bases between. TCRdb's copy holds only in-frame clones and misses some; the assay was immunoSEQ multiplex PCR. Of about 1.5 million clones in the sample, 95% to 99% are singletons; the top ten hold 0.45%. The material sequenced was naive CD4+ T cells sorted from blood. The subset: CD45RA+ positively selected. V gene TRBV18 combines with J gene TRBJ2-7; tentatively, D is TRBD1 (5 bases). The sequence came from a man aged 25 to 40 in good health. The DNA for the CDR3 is TGTGCCAGCTCACCACTTAGGGGCGTCGACGAGCAGTACTTC. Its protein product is CASSPLRGVDEQYF.